This is a list of T cell receptor beta chains from one sample in a study of blood T cell repertoires in COVID-19. Assay: immunoSEQ multiplex PCR; the TCRdb copy retains only in-frame clones and omits some. The table shows 350,000 to 450,000 clones, with approximately 89% occurring only once. Sequenced sample: PBMCs or T cells enriched from blood (not recorded which). The source of these receptors is a woman aged 40 to 50 who had been exposed to COVID-19. Both conserved end residues are part of each CDR3. A D gene is named only where the DNA matches it firmly. Expanded clones get a size class; other rows say once, few or many, or leave the size out.

cdr3_length j_call d_call v_call clone_size cdr3_aa cdr3_nt
17 TRBJ2-5 TRBD2 TRBV24-1 NA CATSGYSGRLGVETQYF TGTGCCACCAGTGGCTATAGCGGGAGATTGGGCGTAGAGACCCAGTACTTC
16 TRBJ1-2 NA TRBV5-1 NA CASSPEIGGRIYGYTF TGCGCCAGCAGCCCGGAAATCGGGGGGCGAATCTATGGCTACACCTTC
12 TRBJ2-1 NA TRBV5-6 once CASSLSNNEQFF TGTGCCAGCAGCTTGTCAAACAATGAGCAGTTCTTC
15 TRBJ2-2 NA TRBV5-1 few CASRFGHTNTGELFF TGCGCCAGCAGATTTGGACACACGAACACCGGGGAGCTGTTTTTT
13 TRBJ1-1 TRBD1 TRBV6-5 NA CASRPIGTAASIF TGTGCCAGCAGGCCAATTGGGACAGCAGCGAGCATCTTT
16 TRBJ1-5 TRBD1 TRBV3-1/TRBV3-2 NA CASSPTGTGRNQPQHF TGTGCCAGCAGCCCCACTGGGACAGGGAGGAATCAGCCCCAGCATTTT
14 TRBJ1-1 NA TRBV30 NA CAWRSKSLGGEAFF TGTGCCTGGAGGTCTAAGAGTCTAGGCGGTGAAGCTTTCTTT
16 TRBJ2-3 NA TRBV6-5 once CASSYSEGVSTDTQYF TGTGCCAGCAGTTACTCTGAGGGGGTGAGCACAGATACGCAGTATTTT
14 TRBJ1-2 NA TRBV7-2 NA CASSSRGMGYGYTF TGTGCCAGCAGCTCCCGAGGGATGGGCTATGGCTACACCTTC
14 TRBJ1-5 NA TRBV7-8 NA CASSFPRLGQPQHF TGTGCCAGCAGCTTCCCGCGCCTGGGCCAGCCCCAGCATTTT
16 TRBJ1-5 NA TRBV18 NA CASSVVGGSGNQPQHF TGTGCCAGCTCAGTTGTGGGGGGGTCCGGTAATCAGCCCCAGCATTTT
17 TRBJ2-1 NA TRBV15 NA CATSRGSSARSYNEQFF TGTGCCACCAGCAGAGGCTCTAGCGCACGGTCCTACAATGAGCAGTTCTTC
16 TRBJ1-5 TRBD1 TRBV4-1 NA CASSQSGTGGSQPQHF TGCGCCAGCAGCCAAAGCGGGACAGGGGGCTCTCAGCCCCAGCATTTT
14 TRBJ2-2 TRBD2 TRBV5-1 NA CASRSGTSGGELFF TGCGCCAGCAGGTCCGGGACTAGCGGCGGGGAGCTGTTTTTT
12 TRBJ1-2 NA TRBV30 NA CAWSVRRGGYTF TGTGCCTGGAGTGTACGGAGGGGCGGCTACACCTTC
14 TRBJ1-6 NA TRBV2 NA CASSVQREGSPLHF TGTGCCAGCAGTGTTCAGCGGGAGGGTTCACCCCTCCACTTT
15 TRBJ1-1 NA TRBV5-6 NA CASSFVATENTEAFF TGTGCCAGCAGCTTTGTGGCCACCGAGAACACTGAAGCTTTCTTT
15 TRBJ2-3 NA TRBV10-1 NA CASSAGSTSTDTQYF TGCGCCAGCAGTGCGGGGTCAACTAGCACAGATACGCAGTATTTT
10 TRBJ1-1 NA TRBV19 NA CASSGRKAFF TGTGCCAGTAGTGGGAGAAAAGCTTTCTTT
15 TRBJ2-6 TRBD1 TRBV6-5 NA CASKLRGFGANVLTF TGTGCCAGCAAACTCAGGGGGTTTGGGGCCAACGTCCTGACTTTC
14 TRBJ2-2 NA TRBV7-3 NA CASSVNSGLGELFF TGTGCCAGCAGCGTCAATAGCGGACTCGGGGAGCTGTTTTTT
14 TRBJ2-1 TRBD1 TRBV19 NA CASRRDRGLLEQFF TGTGCCAGTAGGCGGGACAGGGGGCTGTTGGAGCAGTTCTTC
15 TRBJ1-4 NA TRBV11-2 NA CASTLTQAPNEKLFF TGTGCCAGCACCCTGACACAGGCACCTAATGAAAAACTGTTTTTT
20 TRBJ1-5 TRBD1 TRBV6-6 NA CASSLRGQAALVRSNQPQHF TGTGCCAGCAGTCTCCGGGGACAGGCGGCTCTTGTGCGGAGCAATCAGCCCCAGCATTTT
16 TRBJ1-6 TRBD1 TRBV27 NA CASRIGQGTANSPLHF TGTGCCAGCAGAATCGGACAGGGCACCGCGAATTCACCCCTCCACTTT
15 TRBJ1-2 NA TRBV15 NA CATSSGAGGRDGYTF TGTGCCACCAGCAGTGGGGCGGGGGGGCGCGATGGCTACACCTTC
12 TRBJ2-1 NA TRBV30 once CAWSHSYNEQFF TGTGCCTGGAGCCATAGTTACAATGAGCAGTTCTTC
15 TRBJ1-2 TRBD1 TRBV6-5 NA CASSYQDRGRYGYTF TGTGCCAGCAGTTACCAGGACAGGGGAAGATATGGCTACACCTTC
14 TRBJ1-1 NA TRBV24-1 NA CATSMGSVNTEAFF TGTGCCACTTCGATGGGCAGTGTGAACACTGAAGCTTTCTTT
13 TRBJ1-2 TRBD1 TRBV5-6 NA CASSFQGARGYTF TGTGCCAGCAGCTTTCAGGGGGCGCGTGGCTACACCTTC
15 TRBJ1-2 NA TRBV3-1/TRBV3-2 NA CASSHSDLANYGYTF TGTGCCAGCAGCCACTCAGACCTAGCTAACTATGGCTACACCTTC
12 TRBJ1-1 NA TRBV12-5 once CASGLQNTEAFF TGTGCTAGTGGGTTACAAAACACTGAAGCTTTCTTT
16 TRBJ1-4 TRBD1 TRBV2 NA CASTRDRGRTNEKLFF TGTGCCAGCACCCGGGACAGGGGGCGGACTAATGAAAAACTGTTTTTT
15 TRBJ2-2 TRBD2 TRBV19 NA CASSLAGVESGELFF TGTGCCAGTAGTCTAGCGGGAGTTGAGTCCGGGGAGCTGTTTTTT
15 TRBJ2-1 TRBD1 TRBV6-1 NA CASSSPGQIINEQFF TGTGCCAGCAGTTCGCCGGGACAGATAATCAATGAGCAGTTCTTC
15 TRBJ2-3 TRBD2 TRBV24-1 NA CATSGSGGAIDTQYF TGTGCCACCAGTGGGAGCGGGGGGGCCATAGATACGCAGTATTTT
14 TRBJ1-2 TRBD1 TRBV7-8 NA CASSFRQGLHGYTF TGTGCCAGCAGCTTTAGACAGGGTCTGCATGGCTACACCTTC
15 TRBJ1-2 TRBD1 TRBV30 NA CAWSPGQGPNYGYTF TGTGCCTGGAGTCCGGGACAGGGACCAAACTATGGCTACACCTTC
13 TRBJ2-2 NA TRBV2 NA CASRALNTGELFF TGTGCCAGCAGGGCCCTGAACACCGGGGAGCTGTTTTTT
14 TRBJ2-2 TRBD1 TRBV2 NA CAVRDRRSTGELFF TGTGCCGTACGGGACAGGAGGAGCACCGGGGAGCTGTTTTTT
11 TRBJ2-3 NA TRBV2 NA CASSERRLGYF TGTGCCAGCAGTGAAAGGAGGCTGGGGTATTTT
12 TRBJ1-5 NA TRBV6-5 NA CASRKGDQPQHF TGTGCCAGCAGGAAAGGGGATCAGCCCCAGCATTTT
15 TRBJ2-2 NA TRBV15 NA CATSRDGRTTGELFF TGTGCCACCAGCAGAGATGGGAGAACGACCGGGGAGCTGTTTTTT
13 TRBJ2-1 TRBD2 TRBV29-1 NA CSVPGLAGNEQFF TGCAGCGTCCCGGGACTAGCGGGCAATGAGCAGTTCTTC
13 TRBJ2-1 NA TRBV24-1 NA CATSDPGGNEQFF TGTGCCACCAGTGATCCCGGGGGTAATGAGCAGTTCTTC
15 TRBJ2-2 TRBD2 TRBV10-2 NA CASKSIRTRAGELFF TGCGCCAGCAAATCAATCCGGACTAGGGCCGGGGAGCTGTTTTTT
11 TRBJ2-7 NA TRBV12-3/TRBV12-4 NA CASSLSGEQYF TGTGCCAGCAGCCTTTCGGGCGAGCAGTACTTC
15 TRBJ1-4 TRBD1 TRBV7-2 NA CASSLTDRTGEKLFF TGTGCCAGCAGCCTCACGGACAGGACGGGAGAAAAACTGTTTTTT
16 TRBJ2-1 TRBD2 TRBV4-3 few CASSQDGLAGTNEQFF TGCGCCAGCAGCCAAGATGGACTAGCGGGAACGAATGAGCAGTTCTTC
17 TRBJ2-3 TRBD2 TRBV10-1 NA CASSEGLAGMNTDTQYF TGCGCCAGCAGTGAGGGACTAGCGGGTATGAACACAGATACGCAGTATTTT
13 TRBJ1-2 NA TRBV5-4 NA CASISGGAYGYTF TGTGCCAGCATATCGGGGGGGGCATATGGCTACACCTTC
15 TRBJ1-6 TRBD1 TRBV10-3 NA CAISETGGKNSPLHF TGTGCCATCAGTGAGACAGGGGGAAAAAATTCACCCCTCCACTTT
15 TRBJ1-2 TRBD1 TRBV30 NA CAWKTGTGISYGYTF TGTGCCTGGAAAACCGGGACAGGGATTTCCTATGGCTACACCTTC
15 TRBJ2-5 TRBD1 TRBV6-1 NA CASSDPGTGRGTQYF TGTGCCAGCAGTGACCCAGGGACAGGGCGAGGGACCCAGTACTTC